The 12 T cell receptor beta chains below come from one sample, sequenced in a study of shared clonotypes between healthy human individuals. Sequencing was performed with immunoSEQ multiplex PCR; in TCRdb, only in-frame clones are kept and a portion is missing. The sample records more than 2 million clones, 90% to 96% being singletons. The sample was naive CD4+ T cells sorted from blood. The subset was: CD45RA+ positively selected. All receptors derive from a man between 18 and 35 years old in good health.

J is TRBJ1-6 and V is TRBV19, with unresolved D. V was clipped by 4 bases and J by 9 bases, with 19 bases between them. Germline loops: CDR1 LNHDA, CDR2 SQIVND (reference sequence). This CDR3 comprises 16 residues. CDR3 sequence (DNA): TGTGCCAGTAGTAATACAATTCAAGCTGGTGGTTCACCCCTCCACTTT. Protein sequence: CASSNTIQAGGSPLHF.

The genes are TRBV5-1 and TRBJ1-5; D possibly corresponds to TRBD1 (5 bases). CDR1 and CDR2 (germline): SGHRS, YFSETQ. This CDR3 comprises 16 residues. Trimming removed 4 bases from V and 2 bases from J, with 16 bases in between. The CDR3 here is CASSLGPGDGNQPQHF. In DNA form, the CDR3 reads TGCGCCAGCAGCCTCGGACCGGGGGATGGCAATCAGCCCCAGCATTTT.

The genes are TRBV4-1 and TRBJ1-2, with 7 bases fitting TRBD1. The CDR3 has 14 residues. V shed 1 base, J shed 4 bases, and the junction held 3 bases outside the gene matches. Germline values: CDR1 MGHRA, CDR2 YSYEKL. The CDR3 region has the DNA TGCGCCAGCAGCCAAGCGACAGGGACCTATGGCTACACCTTC. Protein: CASSQATGTYGYTF.

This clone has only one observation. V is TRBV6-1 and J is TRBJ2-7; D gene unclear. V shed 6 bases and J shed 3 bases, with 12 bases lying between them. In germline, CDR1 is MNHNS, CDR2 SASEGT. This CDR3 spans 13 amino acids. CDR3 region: CASRVSDLYEQYF. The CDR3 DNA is TGTGCCAGCAGGGTGTCCGATCTCTACGAGCAGTACTTC.

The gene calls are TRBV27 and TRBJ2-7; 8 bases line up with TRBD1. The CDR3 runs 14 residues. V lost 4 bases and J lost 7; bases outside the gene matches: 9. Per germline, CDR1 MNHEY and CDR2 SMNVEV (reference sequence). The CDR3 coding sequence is TGTGCCAGCAGTTCTTCCAGGGGGCTGGGGGAGCAGTACTTC. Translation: CASSSSRGLGEQYF.

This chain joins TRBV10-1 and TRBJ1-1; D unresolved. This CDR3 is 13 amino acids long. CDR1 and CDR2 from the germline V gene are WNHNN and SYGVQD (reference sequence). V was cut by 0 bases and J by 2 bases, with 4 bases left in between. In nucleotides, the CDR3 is TGCGCCAGCAGTGAGTCGGCAAACACTGAAGCTTTCTTT. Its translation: CASSESANTEAFF.

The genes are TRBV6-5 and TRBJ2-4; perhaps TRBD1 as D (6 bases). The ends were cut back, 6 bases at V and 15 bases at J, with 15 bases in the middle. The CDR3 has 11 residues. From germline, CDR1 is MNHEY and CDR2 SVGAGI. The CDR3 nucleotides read TGTGCCAGCAGCAGAGGGACAAGGCTGTACTTC. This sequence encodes CASSRGTRLYF.

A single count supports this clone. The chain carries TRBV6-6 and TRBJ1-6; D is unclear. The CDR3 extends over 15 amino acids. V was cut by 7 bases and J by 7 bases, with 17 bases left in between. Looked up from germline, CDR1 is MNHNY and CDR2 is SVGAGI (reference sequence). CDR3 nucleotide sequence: TGTGCCAGCACCCCCGACACTTTTCTCAATTCACCCCTCCACTTT. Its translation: CASTPDTFLNSPLHF.

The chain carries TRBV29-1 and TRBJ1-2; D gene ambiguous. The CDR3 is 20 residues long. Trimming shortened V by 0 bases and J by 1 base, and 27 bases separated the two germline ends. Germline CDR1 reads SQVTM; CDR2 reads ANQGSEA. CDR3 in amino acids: CSVEEYHRKAGGIDNYGYTF. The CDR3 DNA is TGCAGCGTTGAAGAGTATCACCGCAAAGCAGGAGGTATTGATAACTATGGCTACACCTTC. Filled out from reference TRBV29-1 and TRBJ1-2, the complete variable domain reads SAVISQKPSRDICQRGTSLTIQCQVDSQVTMMFWYRQQPGQSLTLIATANQGSEATYESGFVIDKFPISRPNLTFSTLTVSNMSPEDSSIYLCSVEEYHRKAGGIDNYGYTFGSGTRLTVV.

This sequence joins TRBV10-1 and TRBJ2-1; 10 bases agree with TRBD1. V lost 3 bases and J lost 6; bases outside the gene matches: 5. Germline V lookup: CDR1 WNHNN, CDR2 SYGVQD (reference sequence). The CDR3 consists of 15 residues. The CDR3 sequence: CASSDGTGVFNEQFF. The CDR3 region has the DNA TGCGCCAGCAGTGACGGGACAGGGGTCTTCAATGAGCAGTTCTTC.

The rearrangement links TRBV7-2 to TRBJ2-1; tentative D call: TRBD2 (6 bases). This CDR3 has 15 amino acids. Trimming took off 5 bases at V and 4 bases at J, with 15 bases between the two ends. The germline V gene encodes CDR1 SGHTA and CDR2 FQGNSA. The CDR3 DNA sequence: TGTGCCAGCAGCCCCGGGCCTAGCGTTTACAATGAGCAGTTCTTC. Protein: CASSPGPSVYNEQFF.

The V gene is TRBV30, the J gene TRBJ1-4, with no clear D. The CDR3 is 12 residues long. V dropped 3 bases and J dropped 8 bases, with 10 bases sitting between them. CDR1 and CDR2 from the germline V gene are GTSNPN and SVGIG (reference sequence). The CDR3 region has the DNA TGTGCCTGGAGAGAGATTGGCGAAAAACTGTTTTTT. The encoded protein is CAWREIGEKLFF.